A single T cell receptor (beta chain) is shown here with its context. Its antigen is not identified. Identification of naive CD8+ T cells rested on CD45RO-CCR7+CD27+CD95- status. The record originates from a study of CXCR3-negative and CXCR3-positive naive CD8 T cells. Study results and caveats: The study found more hydrophobic TRB CDR3s in CXCR3-positive naive cells than in CXCR3-negative naive cells. Much lower diversity was found in memory CD8+ cells, while both naive subsets had comparably high diversity.

The CDR3 consists of 19 residues. The germline gives CDR1 LGHDT, CDR2 YNNKEL (reference sequence). Carrying UMI labels, the TRB cDNA libraries were prepared through 5' RACE. TCRdb processed the 5' RACE reads again and assigns one entry to each CDR3 protein, with no DNA. The table counts roughly 100,000 distinct CDR3 sequences; more than 0.3% lies in the top ten. This sequence was found in a human donor in good health. Some clones in this sample may be carry-over from other donors' samples. The V call is TRBV3-1, the J call TRBJ2-2; no DNA is available, so the TRBD1 call from TCRdb remains unchecked. The sequencing sample was made of naive CXCR3+ CD8+ T cells from blood. Specified subset: CD45RO-CCR7+CD27+CD95- naive CD8+ T cells expressing CXCR3 (TNR3+). The CDR3 protein is CASSQDTLTGAVGTGELFF.